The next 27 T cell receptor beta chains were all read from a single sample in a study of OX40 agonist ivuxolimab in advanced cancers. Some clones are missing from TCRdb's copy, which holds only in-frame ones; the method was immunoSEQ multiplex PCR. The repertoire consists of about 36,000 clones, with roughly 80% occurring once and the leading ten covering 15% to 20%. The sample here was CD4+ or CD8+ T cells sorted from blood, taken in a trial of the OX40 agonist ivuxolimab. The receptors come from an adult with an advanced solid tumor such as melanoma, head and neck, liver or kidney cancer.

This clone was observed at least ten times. The chain's CDR3 is CASSPQTGATYGYTF. The CDR3 bases are TGTGCCAGCAGCCCCCAGACAGGGGCCACGTATGGCTACACCTTC. The chain combines TRBV6-5 with TRBJ1-2; 8 bases agree with TRBD1. Germline V gives CDR1 MNHEY, CDR2 SVGAGI. The CDR3 sequence is 15 residues long. V lost 6 bases, J lost 5 bases, and 11 bases stayed unmatched.

This CDR3 is CASSDTGAQETQYF. Written as DNA, the CDR3 is TGCGCCAGCAGTGACACAGGGGCCCAAGAGACCCAGTACTTC. The V call is TRBV10-1, the J call TRBJ2-5; 7 nucleotides line up with TRBD1. CDR3 size: 14 residues. CDR1 and CDR2 from the germline V gene are WNHNN and SYGVQD (reference sequence). J was trimmed by 1 base and V by 3 bases; bases with no gene match: 2.

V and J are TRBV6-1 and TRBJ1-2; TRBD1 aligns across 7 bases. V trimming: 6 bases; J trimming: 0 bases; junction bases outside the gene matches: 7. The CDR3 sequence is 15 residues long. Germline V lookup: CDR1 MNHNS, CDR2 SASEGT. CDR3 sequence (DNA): TGTGCCAGCAGCGTGGGGAGGGGGCCTAACTATGGCTACACCTTC. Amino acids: CASSVGRGPNYGYTF.

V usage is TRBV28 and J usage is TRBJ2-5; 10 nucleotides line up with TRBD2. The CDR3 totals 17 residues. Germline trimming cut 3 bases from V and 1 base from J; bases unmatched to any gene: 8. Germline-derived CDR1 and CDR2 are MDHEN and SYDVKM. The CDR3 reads CASSFSASGSSQETQYF. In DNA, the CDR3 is TGTGCCAGCAGTTTTTCGGCTAGCGGGAGTAGCCAAGAGACCCAGTACTTC.

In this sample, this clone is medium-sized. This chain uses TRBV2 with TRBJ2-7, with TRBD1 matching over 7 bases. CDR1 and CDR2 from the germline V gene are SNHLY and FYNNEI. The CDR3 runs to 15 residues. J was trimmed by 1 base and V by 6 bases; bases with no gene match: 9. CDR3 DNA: TGTGCCAGCAGGATGGATAGGGGGCTTTCCTACGAGCAGTACTTC. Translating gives CASRMDRGLSYEQYF.

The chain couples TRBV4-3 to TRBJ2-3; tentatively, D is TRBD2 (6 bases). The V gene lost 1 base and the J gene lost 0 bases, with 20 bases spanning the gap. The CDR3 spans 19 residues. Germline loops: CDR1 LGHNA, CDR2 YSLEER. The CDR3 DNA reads TGCGCCAGCAGCCAAGCGGAGGGTGGAGCCCGGGGGAGCACAGATACGCAGTATTTT. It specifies CASSQAEGGARGSTDTQYF.

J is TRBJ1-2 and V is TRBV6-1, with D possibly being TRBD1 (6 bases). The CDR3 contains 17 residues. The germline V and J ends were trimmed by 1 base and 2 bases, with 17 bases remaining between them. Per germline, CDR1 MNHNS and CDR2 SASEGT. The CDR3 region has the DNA TGTGCCAGCAGTGAAGGTGTGGGCTCGGACAGCAACTATGGCTACACCTTC. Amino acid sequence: CASSEGVGSDSNYGYTF.

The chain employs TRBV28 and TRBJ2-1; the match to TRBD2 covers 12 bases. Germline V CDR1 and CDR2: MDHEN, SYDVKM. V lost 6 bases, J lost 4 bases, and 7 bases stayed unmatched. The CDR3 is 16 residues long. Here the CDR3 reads CASRRASGGGYNEQFF. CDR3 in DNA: TGTGCCAGCAGGCGAGCTAGCGGGGGGGGATACAATGAGCAGTTCTTC.

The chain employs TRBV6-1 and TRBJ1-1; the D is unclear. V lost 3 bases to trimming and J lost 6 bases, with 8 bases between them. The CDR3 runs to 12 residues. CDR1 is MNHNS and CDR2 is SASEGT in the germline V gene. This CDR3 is CASSESSPEAFF. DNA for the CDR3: TGTGCCAGCAGTGAGAGTAGCCCTGAAGCTTTCTTT.

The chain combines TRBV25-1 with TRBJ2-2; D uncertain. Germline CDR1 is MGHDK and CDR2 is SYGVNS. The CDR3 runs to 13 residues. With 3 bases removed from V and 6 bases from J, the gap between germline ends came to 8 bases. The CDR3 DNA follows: TGTGCCAGCAGTGACCTGGGATCCGGGGAGCTGTTTTTT. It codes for CASSDLGSGELFF.

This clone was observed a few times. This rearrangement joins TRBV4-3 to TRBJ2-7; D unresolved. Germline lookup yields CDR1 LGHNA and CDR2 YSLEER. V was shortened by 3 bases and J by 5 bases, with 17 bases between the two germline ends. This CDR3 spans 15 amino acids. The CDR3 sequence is CASSQATGSLNEQYF. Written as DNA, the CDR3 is TGCGCCAGCAGCCAGGCCACCGGGTCGTTAAACGAGCAGTACTTC.

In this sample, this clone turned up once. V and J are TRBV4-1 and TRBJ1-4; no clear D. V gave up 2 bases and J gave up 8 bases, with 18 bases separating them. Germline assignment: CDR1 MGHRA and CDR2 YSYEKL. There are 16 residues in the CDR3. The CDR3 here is CASSQTIVARREKLFF. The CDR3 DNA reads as TGCGCCAGCAGCCAAACGATAGTGGCCAGAAGGGAAAAACTGTTTTTT.

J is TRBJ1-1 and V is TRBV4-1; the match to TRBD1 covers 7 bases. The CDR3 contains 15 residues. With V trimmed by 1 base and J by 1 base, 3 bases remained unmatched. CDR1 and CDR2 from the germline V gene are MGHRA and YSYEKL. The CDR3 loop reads CASSQADRENTEAFF. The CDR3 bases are TGCGCCAGCAGCCAAGCCGACAGGGAGAACACTGAAGCTTTCTTT.

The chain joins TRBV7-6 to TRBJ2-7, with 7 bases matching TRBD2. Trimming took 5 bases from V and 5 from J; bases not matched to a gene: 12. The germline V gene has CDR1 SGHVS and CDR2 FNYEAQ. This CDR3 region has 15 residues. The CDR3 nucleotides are TGTGCCAGCAGCCCATCGGGGGGTGTCTTGCACGAGCAGTACTTC. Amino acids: CASSPSGGVLHEQYF.

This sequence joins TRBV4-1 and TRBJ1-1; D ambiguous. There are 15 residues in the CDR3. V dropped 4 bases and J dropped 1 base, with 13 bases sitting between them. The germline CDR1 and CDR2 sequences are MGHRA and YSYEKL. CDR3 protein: CASSLVLDSNTEAFF. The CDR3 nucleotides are TGCGCCAGCAGCCTCGTCCTTGATTCGAACACTGAAGCTTTCTTT.

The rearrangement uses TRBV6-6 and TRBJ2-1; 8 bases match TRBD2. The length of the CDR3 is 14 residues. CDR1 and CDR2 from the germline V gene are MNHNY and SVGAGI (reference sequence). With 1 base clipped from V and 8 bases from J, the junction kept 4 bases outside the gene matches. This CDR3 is CASSYYGGVDEQFF. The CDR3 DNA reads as TGTGCCAGCAGTTACTACGGGGGGGTGGATGAGCAGTTCTTC.

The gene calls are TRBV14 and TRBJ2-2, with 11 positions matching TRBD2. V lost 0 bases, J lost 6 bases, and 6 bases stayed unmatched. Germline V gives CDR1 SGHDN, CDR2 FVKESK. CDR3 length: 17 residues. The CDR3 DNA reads TGTGCCAGCAGCCAAGATCTACTAGCGGGAGTCTCCGGGGAGCTGTTTTTT. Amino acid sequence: CASSQDLLAGVSGELFF.

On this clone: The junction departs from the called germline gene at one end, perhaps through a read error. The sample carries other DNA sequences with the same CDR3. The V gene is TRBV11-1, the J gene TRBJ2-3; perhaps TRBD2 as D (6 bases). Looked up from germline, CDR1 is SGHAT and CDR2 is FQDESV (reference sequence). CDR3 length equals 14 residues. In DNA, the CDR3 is TGCGCCAGCAGCTCGGGAGTGAGGACAGATACGCAGTATTTT. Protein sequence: CASSSGVRTDTQYF.

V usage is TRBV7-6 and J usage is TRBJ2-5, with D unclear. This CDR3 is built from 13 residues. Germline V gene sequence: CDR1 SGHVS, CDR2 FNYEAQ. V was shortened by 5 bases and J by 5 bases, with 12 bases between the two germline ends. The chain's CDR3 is CASSHPPEETQYF. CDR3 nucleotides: TGTGCCAGCAGCCACCCGCCTGAGGAGACCCAGTACTTC.

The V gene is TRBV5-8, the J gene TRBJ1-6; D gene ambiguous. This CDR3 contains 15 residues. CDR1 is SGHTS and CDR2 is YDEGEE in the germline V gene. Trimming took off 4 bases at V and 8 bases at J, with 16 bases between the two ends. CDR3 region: CASSAQAREDSPLHF. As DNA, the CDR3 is TGTGCCAGCAGCGCCCAAGCTAGGGAAGATTCACCCCTCCACTTT.

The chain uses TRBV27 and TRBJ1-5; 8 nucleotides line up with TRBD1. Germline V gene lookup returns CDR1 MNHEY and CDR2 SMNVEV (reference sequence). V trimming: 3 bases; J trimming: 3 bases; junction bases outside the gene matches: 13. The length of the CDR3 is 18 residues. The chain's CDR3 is CASSFGGVSGGLNQPQHF. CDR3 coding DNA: TGTGCCAGCAGTTTTGGGGGCGTTTCAGGGGGCCTCAATCAGCCCCAGCATTTT.

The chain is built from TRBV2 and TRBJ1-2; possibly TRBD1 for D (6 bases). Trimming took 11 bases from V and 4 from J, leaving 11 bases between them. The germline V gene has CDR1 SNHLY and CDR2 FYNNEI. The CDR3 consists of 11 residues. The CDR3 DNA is TGTGCCGGACAGTCCGCCTATGGCTACACCTTC. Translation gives CAGQSAYGYTF.

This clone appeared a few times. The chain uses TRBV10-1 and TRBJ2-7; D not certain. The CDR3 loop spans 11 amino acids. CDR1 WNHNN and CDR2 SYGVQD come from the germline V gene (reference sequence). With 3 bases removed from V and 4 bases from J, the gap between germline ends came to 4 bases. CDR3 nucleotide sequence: TGCGCCAGCAGTGACAGGTACGAGCAGTACTTC. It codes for CASSDRYEQYF.

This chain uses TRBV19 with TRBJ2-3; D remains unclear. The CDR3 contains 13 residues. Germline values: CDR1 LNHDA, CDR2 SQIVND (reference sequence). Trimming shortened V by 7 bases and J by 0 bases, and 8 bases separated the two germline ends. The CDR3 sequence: CASKLTSTDTQYF. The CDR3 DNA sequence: TGTGCCAGTAAACTAACTAGCACAGATACGCAGTATTTT.

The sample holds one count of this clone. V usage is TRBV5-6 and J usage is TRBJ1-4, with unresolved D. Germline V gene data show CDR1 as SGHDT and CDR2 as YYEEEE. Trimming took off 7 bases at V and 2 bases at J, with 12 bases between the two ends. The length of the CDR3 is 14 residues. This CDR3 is CASFRTATNEKLFF. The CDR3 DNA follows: TGTGCCAGCTTCCGGACGGCTACTAATGAAAAACTGTTTTTT.

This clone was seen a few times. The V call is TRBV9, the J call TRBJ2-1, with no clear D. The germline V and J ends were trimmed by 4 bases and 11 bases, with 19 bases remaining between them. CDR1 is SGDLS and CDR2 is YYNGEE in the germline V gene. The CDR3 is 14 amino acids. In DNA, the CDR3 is TGTGCCAGCAGCCCTCCTGATAACTGGAAAAAGCAGTTCTTC. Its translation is CASSPPDNWKKQFF.

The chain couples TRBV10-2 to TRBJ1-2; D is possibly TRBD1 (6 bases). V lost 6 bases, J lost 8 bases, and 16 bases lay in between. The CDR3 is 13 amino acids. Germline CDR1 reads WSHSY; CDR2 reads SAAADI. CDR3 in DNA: TGCGCCAGCAGGCCAGGGGCAGGTTTCGGCTACACCTTC. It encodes CASRPGAGFGYTF.